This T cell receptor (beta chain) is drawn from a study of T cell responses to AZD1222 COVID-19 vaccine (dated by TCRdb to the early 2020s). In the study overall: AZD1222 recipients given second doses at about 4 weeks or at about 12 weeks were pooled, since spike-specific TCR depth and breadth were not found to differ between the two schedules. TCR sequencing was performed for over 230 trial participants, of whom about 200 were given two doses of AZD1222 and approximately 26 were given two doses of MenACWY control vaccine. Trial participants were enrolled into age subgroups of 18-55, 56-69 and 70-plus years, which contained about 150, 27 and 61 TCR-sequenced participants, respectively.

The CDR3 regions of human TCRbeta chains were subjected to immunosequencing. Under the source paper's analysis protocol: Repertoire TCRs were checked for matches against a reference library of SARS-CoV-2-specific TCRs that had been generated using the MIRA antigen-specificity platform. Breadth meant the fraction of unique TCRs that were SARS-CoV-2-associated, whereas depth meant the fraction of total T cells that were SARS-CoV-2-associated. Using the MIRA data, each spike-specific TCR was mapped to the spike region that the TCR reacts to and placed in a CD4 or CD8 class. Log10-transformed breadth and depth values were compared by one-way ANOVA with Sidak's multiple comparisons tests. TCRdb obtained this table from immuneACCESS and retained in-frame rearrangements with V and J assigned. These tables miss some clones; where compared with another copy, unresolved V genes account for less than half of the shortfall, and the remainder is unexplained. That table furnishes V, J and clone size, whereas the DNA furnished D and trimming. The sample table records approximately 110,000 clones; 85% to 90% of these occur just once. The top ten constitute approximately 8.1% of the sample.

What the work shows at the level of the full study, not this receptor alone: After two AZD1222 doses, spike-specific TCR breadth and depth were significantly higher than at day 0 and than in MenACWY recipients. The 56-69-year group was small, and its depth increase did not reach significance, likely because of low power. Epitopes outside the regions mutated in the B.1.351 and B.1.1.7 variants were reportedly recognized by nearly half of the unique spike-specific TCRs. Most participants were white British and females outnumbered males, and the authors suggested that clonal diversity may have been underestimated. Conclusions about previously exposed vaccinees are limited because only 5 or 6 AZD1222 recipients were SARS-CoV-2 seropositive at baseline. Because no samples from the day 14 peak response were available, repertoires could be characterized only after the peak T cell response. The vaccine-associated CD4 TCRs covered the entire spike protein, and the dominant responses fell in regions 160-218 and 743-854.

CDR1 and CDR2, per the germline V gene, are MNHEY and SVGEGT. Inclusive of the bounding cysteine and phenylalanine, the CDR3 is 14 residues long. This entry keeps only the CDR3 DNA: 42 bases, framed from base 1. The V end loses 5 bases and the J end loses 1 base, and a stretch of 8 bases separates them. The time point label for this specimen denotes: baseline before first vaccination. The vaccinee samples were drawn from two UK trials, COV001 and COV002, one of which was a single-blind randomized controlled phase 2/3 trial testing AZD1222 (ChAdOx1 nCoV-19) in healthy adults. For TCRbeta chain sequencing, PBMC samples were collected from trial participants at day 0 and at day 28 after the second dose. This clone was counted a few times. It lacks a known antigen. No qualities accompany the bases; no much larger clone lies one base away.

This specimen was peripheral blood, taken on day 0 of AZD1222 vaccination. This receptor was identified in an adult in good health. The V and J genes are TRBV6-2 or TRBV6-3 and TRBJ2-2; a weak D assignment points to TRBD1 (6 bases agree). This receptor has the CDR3 CASSRGQNTGELFF. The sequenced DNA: TGTGCCAGCAGTCGGGGACAGAACACCGGGGAGCTGTTTTTT.